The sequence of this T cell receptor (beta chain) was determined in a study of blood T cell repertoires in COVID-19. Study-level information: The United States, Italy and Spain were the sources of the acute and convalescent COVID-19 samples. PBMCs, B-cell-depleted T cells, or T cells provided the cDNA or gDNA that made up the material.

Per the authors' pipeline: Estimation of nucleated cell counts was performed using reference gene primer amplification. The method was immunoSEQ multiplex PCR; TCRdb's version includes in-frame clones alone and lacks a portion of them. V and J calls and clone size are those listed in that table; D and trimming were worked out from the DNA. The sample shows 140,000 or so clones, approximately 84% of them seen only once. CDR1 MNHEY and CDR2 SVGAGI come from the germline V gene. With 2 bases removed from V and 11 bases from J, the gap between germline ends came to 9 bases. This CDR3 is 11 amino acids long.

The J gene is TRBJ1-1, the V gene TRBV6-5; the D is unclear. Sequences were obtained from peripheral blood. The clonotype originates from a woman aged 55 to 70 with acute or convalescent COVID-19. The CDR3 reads CASSYNPRAFF. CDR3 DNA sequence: TGTGCCAGCAGTTACAATCCTAGGGCTTTCTTT.